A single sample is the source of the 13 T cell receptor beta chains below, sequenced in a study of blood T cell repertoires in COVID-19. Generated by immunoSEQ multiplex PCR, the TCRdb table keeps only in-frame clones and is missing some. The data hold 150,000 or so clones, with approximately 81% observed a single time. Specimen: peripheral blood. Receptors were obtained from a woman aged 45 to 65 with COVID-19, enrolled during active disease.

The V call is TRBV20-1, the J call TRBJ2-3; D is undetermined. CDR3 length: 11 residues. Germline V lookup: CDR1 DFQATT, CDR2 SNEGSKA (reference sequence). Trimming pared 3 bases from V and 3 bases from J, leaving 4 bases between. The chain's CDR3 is CSARETDTQYF. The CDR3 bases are TGCAGTGCTAGGGAGACAGATACGCAGTATTTT.

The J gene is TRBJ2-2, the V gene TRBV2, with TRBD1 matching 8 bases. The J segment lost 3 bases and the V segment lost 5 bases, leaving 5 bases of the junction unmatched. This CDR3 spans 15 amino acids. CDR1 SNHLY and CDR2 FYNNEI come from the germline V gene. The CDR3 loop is CASSNRGSDTGELFF. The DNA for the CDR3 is TGTGCCAGCAGTAACAGGGGGAGCGACACCGGGGAGCTGTTTTTT. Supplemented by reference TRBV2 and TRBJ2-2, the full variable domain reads EPEVTQTPSHQVTQMGQEVILRCVPISNHLYFYWYRQILGQKVEFLVSFYNNEISEKSEIFDDQFSVERPDGSNFTLKIRSTKLEDSAMYFCASSNRGSDTGELFFGEGSRLTVL.

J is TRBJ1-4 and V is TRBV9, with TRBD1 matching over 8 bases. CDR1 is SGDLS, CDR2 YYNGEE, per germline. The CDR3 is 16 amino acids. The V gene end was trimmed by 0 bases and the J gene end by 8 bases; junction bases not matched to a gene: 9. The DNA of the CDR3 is TGTGCCAGCAGCGTAGCTACCGGGACAGGCTTGGAAAAACTGTTTTTT. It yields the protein CASSVATGTGLEKLFF.

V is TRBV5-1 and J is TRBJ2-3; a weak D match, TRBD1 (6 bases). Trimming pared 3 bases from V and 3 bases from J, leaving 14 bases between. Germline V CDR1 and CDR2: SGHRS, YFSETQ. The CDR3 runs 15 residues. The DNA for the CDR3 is TGCGCCAGCAGCTCACTTCCAGGGGATACAGATACGCAGTATTTT. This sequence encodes CASSSLPGDTDTQYF.

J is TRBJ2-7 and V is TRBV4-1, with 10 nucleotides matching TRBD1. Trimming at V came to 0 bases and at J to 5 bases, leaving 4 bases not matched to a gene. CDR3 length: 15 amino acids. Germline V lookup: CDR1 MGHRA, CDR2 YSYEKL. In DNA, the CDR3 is TGCGCCAGCAGCCAAGACCCGGGACAGGGGAACGAGCAGTACTTC. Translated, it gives CASSQDPGQGNEQYF.

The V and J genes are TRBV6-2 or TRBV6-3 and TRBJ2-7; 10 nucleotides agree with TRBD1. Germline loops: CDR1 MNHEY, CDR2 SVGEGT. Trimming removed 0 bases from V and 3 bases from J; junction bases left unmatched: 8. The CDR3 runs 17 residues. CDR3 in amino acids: CASSYSIRGQGFYEQYF. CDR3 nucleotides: TGTGCCAGCAGTTACTCGATCAGGGGACAGGGGTTCTACGAGCAGTACTTC.

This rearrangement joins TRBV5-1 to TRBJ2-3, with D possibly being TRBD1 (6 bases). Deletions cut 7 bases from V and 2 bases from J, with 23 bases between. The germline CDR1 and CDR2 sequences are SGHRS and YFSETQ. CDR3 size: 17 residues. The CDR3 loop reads CASQTLGGFLTTDTQYF. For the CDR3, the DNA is TGCGCCAGCCAAACCCTAGGGGGTTTCCTCACCACAGATACGCAGTATTTT. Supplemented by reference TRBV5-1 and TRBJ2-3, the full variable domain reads KAGVTQTPRYLIKTRGQQVTLSCSPISGHRSVSWYQQTPGQGLQFLFEYFSETQRNKGNFPGRFSGRQFSNSRSEMNVSTLELGDSALYLCASQTLGGFLTTDTQYFGPGTRLTVL.

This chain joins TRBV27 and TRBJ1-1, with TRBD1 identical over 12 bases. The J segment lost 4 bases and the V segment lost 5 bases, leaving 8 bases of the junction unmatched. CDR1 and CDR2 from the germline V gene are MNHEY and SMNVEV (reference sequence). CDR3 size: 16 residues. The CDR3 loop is CASSPGTGGAGTEAFF. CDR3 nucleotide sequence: TGTGCCAGCAGTCCCGGGACAGGGGGCGCGGGCACTGAAGCTTTCTTT.

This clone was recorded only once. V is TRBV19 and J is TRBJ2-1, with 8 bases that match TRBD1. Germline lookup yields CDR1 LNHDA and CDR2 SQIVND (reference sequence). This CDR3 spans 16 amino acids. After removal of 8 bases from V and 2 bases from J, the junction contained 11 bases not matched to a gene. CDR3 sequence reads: CASSSQPGQAYNEQFF. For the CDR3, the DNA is TGTGCCAGTTCCTCACAACCGGGACAGGCCTACAATGAGCAGTTCTTC.

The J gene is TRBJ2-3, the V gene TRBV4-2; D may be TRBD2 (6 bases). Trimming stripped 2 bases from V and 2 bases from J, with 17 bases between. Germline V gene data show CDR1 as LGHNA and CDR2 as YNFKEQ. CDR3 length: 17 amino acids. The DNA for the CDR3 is TGTGCCAGCAGCCAACCGCGGGGCGGCTCGTACACAGATACGCAGTATTTT. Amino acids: CASSQPRGGSYTDTQYF.

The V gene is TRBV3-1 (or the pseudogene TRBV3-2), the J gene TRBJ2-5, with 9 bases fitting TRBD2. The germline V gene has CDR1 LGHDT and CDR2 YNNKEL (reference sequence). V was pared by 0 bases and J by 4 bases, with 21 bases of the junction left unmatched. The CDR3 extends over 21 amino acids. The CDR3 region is CASSQDLPLSRGGPGVETQYF. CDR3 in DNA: TGTGCCAGCAGCCAAGATCTCCCCCTCTCGCGGGGGGGCCCGGGAGTAGAGACCCAGTACTTC.

The CDR3 sequence is CAISESRLAGGEETQYF. CDR3 DNA sequence: TGTGCCATCAGTGAGTCCAGACTAGCGGGGGGGGAAGAGACCCAGTACTTC. The chain links TRBV10-3 to TRBJ2-5; TRBD2 matches at 14 bases. CDR1 and CDR2 (germline): ENHRY, SYGVKD. The V gene end was trimmed by 0 bases and the J gene end by 3 bases; junction bases not matched to a gene: 3. The CDR3 has 17 amino acids.

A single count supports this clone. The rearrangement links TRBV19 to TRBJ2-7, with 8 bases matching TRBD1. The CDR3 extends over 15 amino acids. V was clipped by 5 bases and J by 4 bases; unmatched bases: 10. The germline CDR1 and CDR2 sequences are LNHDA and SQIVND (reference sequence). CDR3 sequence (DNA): TGTGCCAGTAGTTCCCTGGACAGGGCCGGGTACGAGCAGTACTTC. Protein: CASSSLDRAGYEQYF.